This T cell receptor (beta chain) was sequenced for a study of blood T cell repertoires in COVID-19. Study information: Collection of acute and convalescent COVID-19 samples took place in the United States, Italy and Spain.

V trimming: 5 bases; J trimming: 5 bases; junction bases outside the gene matches: 13. The CDR3 runs to 16 residues. Germline-derived CDR1 and CDR2 are PRHDT and FYEKMQ (reference sequence). Data came from immunoSEQ multiplex PCR; TCRdb stores just in-frame clones and leaves some out. The table shows approximately 120,000 clones, with about four fifths occurring only once. The TCR originated in a human donor in a cohort sampled during active COVID-19. The chain combines TRBV13 with TRBJ2-3; TRBD2 matches at 7 bases. The sample was peripheral blood. Here the CDR3 reads CASSPRWREQQDTQYF. CDR3 coding DNA: TGTGCCAGCAGCCCCCGCTGGCGGGAGCAACAAGATACGCAGTATTTT.